This TCR beta chain was observed in a study of cytomegalovirus exposure and HLA in healthy donors. V was shortened by 5 bases and J by 1 base, with 14 bases between the two germline ends. Germline values: CDR1 SGHAT, CDR2 FQNNGV. The CDR3 totals 15 residues. PCR amplification relied on 60 Vbeta primers (plus 13 Jbeta primers). Clones were sequenced by immunoSEQ multiplex PCR, and TCRdb holds only the in-frame ones, with some missing. The table records 200,000 or so clones, about 79% of them present only once. As concerns this clone: The antigen remains unidentified.

General study findings and limits: Among TCR beta chains, those listed as cytomegalovirus-associated numbered about 160.

The source is a boy younger than 10 in good health and CMV-seronegative. Sequencing was performed on PBMCs. The V and J genes are TRBV11-2 and TRBJ1-1; D remains ambiguous. CDR3 residues: CASSPAGTGNTEAFF. The CDR3 DNA reads as TGTGCCAGCAGCCCAGCGGGCACTGGGAACACTGAAGCTTTCTTT. Looking up the rest from reference TRBV11-2 and TRBJ1-1 gives the full variable domain: EAGVAQSPRYKIIEKRQSVAFWCNPISGHATLYWYQQILGQGPKLLIQFQNNGVVDDSQLPKDRFSAERLKGVDSTLKIQPAKLEDSAVYLCASSPAGTGNTEAFFGQGTRLTVV.